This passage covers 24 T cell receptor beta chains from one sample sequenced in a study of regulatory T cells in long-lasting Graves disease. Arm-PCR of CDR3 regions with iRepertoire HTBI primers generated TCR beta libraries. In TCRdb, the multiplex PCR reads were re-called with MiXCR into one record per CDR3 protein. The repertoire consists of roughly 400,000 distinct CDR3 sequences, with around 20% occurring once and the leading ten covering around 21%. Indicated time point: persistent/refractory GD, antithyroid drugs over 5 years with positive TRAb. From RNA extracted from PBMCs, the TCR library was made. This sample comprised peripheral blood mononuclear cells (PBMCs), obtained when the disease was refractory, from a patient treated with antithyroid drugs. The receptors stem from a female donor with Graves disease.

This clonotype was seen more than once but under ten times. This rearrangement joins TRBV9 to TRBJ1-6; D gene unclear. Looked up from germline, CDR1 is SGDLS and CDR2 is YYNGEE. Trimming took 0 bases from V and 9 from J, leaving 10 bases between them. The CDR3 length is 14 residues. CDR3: CASSVDGGGSPLHF. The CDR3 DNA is TGTGCCAGCAGCGTAGATGGAGGCGGTTCACCCCTCCACTTT. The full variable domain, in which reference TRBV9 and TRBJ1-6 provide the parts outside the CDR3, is DSGVTQTPKHLITATGQRVTLRCSPRSGDLSVYWYQQSLDQGLQFLIQYYNGEERAKGNILERFSAQQFPDLHSELNLSSLELGDSALYFCASSVDGGGSPLHFGNGTRLTVT.

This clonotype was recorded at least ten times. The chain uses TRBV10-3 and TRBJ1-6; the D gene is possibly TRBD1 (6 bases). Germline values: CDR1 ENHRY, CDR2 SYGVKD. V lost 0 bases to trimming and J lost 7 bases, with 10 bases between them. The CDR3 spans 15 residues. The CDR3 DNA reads TGTGCCATCAGTGAGTCGGGGACAACGAATTCACCCCTCCACTTT. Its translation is CAISESGTTNSPLHF.

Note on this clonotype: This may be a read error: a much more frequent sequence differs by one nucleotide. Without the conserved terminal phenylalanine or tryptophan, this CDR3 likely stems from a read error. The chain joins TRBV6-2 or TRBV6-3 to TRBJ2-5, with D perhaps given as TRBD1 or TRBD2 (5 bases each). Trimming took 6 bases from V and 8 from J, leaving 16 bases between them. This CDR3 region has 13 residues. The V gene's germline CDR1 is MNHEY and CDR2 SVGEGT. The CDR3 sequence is CASRDQGEVTQYS. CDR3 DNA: TGTGCCAGCAGAGACCAGGGAGAGGTAACCCAGTACTCC.

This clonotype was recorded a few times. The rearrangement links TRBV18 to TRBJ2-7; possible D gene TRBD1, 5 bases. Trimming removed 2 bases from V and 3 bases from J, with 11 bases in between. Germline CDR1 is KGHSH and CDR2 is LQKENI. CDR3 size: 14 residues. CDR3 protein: CASSPSGKVYEQYF. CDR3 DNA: TGTGCCAGCTCACCATCAGGGAAAGTCTACGAGCAGTACTTC.

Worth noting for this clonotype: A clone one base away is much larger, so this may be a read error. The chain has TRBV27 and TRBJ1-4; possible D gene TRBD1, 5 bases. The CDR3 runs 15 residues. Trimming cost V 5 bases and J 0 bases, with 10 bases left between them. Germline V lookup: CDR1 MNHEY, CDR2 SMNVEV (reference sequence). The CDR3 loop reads CASSRTQTTNEKLFF. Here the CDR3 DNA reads TGTGCCAGCAGTAGGACACAAACAACTAATGAAAAACTGTTTTTT. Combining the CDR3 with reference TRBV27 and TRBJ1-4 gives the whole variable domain EAQVTQNPRYLITVTGKKLTVTCSQNMNHEYMSWYRQDPGLGLRQIYYSMNVEVTDKGDVPEGYKVSRKEKRNFPLILESPSPNQTSLYFCASSRTQTTNEKLFFGSGTQLSVL.

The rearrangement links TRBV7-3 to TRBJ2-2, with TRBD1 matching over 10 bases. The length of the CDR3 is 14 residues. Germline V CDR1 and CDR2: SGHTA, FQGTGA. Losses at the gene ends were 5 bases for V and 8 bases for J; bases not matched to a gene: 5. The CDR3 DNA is TGTGCCAGCAGCACCGGACAGGGGGTGGGGGAGCTGTTTTTT. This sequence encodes CASSTGQGVGELFF.

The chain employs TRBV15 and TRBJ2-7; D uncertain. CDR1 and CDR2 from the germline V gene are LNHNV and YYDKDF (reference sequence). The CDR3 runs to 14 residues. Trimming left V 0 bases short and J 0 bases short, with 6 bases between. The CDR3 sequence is CATSRDRSSYEQYF. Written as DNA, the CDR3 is TGTGCCACCAGCAGAGACAGGAGCTCCTACGAGCAGTACTTC.

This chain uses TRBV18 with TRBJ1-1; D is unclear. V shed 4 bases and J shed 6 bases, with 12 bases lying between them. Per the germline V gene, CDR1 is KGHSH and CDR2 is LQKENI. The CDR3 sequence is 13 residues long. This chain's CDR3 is CASSLREIPEAFF. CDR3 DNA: TGTGCCAGCTCACTCCGGGAGATTCCTGAAGCTTTCTTT.

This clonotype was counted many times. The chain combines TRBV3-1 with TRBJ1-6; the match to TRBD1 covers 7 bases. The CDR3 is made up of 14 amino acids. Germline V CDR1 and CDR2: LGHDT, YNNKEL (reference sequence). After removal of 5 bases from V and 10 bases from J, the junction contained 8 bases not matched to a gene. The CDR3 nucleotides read TGTGCCAGCAGCGCGGGACAGTTAGGGTCACCCCTCCACTTT. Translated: CASSAGQLGSPLHF. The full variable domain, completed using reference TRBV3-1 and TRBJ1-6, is DTAVSQTPKYLVTQMGNDKSIKCEQNLGHDTMYWYKQDSKKFLKIMFSYNNKELIINETVPNRFSPKSPDKAHLNLHINSLELGDSAVYFCASSAGQLGSPLHFGNGTRLTVT.

The CDR3 DNA reads as TGCGCCAGCAGCTTGGTTCCGGGACAGAGTGAAGCTTTCTTT. Translation gives CASSLVPGQSEAFF. This chain uses TRBV5-1 with TRBJ1-1; 7 bases are shared with TRBD1. Germline-derived CDR1 and CDR2 are SGHRS and YFSETQ. J gave up 7 bases and V 0 bases, and 6 bases lay outside the gene matches. The CDR3 spans 14 residues.

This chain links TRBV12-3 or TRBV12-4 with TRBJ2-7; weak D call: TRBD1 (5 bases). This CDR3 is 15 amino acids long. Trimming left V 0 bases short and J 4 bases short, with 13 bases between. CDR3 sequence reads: CASSLARGASYEQYF. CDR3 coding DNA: TGTGCCAGCAGTTTAGCAAGGGGCGCATCTTACGAGCAGTACTTC.

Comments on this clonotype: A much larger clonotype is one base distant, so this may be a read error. The CDR3 sequence: CASSPFQGAYEQYF. CDR3 sequence (DNA): TGTGCCAGCAGCCCTTTTCAGGGTGCCTACGAGCAGTACTTC. The V gene is TRBV7-2, the J gene TRBJ2-7; a possible D gene is TRBD1 (5 bases). Germline lookup yields CDR1 SGHTA and CDR2 FQGNSA. V was shortened by 5 bases and J by 2 bases, with 13 bases between the two germline ends. This CDR3 has 14 residues.

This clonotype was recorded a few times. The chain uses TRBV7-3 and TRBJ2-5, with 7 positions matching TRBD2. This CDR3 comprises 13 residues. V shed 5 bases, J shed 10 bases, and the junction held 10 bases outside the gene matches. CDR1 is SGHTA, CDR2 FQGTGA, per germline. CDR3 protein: CASSQSPSGVQYF. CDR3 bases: TGTGCCAGCAGCCAATCCCCGAGCGGGGTCCAGTACTTC. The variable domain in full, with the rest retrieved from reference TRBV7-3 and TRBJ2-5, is GAGVSQTPSNKVTEKGKYVELRCDPISGHTALYWYRQSLGQGPEFLIYFQGTGAADDSGLPNDRFFAVRPEGSVSTLKIQRTERGDSAVYLCASSQSPSGVQYFGPGTRLLVL.

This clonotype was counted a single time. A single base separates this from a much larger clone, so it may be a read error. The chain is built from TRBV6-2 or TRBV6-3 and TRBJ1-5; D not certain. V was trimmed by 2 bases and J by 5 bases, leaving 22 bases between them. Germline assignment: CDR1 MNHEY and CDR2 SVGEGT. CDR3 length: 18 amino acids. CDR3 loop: CASSYTTLAAGGDQPQHF. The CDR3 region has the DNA TGTGCCAGCAGTTACACGACGTTAGCCGCGGGTGGCGATCAGCCCCAGCATTTT.

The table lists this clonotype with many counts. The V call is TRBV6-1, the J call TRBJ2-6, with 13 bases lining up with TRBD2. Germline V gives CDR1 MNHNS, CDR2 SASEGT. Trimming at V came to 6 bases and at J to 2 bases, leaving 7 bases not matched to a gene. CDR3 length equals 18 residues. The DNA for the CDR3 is TGTGCCAGCAGCCGCGGACTAGCGGGAGTAACTGGGGCCAACGTCCTGACTTTC. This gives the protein CASSRGLAGVTGANVLTF.

The CDR3 loop reads CSARGVAGVETQYF. Written as DNA, the CDR3 is TGCAGTGCTAGAGGGGTAGCGGGAGTTGAGACCCAGTACTTC. The chain has TRBV20-1 and TRBJ2-5, with 9 positions matching TRBD2. The CDR3 length is 14 residues. Germline V gene data show CDR1 as DFQATT and CDR2 as SNEGSKA (reference sequence). Trimming cost V 1 base and J 5 bases; bases outside gene matches: 5.

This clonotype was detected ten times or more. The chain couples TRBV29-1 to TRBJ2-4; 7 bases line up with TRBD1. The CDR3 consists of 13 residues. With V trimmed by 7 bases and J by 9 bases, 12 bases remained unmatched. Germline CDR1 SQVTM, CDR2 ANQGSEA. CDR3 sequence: CSADDRAMGIQYF. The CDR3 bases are TGCAGCGCCGACGACAGGGCGATGGGCATTCAGTACTTC.

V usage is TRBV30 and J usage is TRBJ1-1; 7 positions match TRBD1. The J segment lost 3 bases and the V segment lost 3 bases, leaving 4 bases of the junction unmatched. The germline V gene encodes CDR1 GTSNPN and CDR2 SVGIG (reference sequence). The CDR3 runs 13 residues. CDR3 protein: CAWSATGYTEAFF. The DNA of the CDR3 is TGTGCCTGGAGCGCGACAGGGTACACTGAAGCTTTCTTT.

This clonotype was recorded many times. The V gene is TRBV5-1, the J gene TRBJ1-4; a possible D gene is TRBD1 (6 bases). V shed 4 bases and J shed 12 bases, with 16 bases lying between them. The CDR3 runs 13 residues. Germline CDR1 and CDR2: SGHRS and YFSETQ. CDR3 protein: CASSHRSGAELFF. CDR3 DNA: TGCGCCAGCAGCCATCGCTCAGGGGCGGAACTGTTTTTT.

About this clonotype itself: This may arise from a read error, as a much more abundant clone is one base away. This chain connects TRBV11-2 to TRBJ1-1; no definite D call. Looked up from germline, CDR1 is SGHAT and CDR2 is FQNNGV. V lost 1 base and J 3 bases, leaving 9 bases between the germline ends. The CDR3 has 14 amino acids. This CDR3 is CASSLGGADTEAFF. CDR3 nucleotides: TGTGCCAGCAGCTTAGGGGGTGCGGACACTGAAGCTTTCTTT.

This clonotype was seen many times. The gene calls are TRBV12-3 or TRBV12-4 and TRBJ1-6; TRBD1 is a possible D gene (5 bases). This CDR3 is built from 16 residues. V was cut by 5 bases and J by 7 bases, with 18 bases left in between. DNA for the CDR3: TGTGCCAGCAGTCCAAAGGGGCTAGGTTTGAATTCACCCCTCCACTTT. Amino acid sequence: CASSPKGLGLNSPLHF.

The CDR3 sequence is CASSLEELAGELFF. Here the CDR3 DNA reads TGTGCCAGCAGCTTAGAAGAATTGGCCGGGGAGCTGTTTTTT. The rearrangement links TRBV7-2 to TRBJ2-2; D is undetermined. The CDR3 covers 14 residues. V gave up 1 base and J gave up 6 bases, with 9 bases separating them. CDR1 is SGHTA and CDR2 is FQGNSA in the germline V gene.

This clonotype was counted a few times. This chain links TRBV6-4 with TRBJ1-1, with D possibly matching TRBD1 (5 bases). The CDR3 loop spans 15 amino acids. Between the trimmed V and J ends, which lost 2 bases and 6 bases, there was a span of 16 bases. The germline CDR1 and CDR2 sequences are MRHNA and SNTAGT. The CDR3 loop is CASSDRNVQGAEAFF. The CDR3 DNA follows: TGTGCCAGCAGTGACCGGAACGTTCAGGGCGCTGAAGCTTTCTTT.

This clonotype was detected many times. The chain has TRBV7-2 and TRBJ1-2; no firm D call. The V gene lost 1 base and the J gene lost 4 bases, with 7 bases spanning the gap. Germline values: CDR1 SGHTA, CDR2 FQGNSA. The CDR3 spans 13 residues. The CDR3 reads CASSLGGFYGYTF. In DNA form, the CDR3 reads TGTGCCAGCAGCTTAGGGGGATTCTATGGCTACACCTTC.